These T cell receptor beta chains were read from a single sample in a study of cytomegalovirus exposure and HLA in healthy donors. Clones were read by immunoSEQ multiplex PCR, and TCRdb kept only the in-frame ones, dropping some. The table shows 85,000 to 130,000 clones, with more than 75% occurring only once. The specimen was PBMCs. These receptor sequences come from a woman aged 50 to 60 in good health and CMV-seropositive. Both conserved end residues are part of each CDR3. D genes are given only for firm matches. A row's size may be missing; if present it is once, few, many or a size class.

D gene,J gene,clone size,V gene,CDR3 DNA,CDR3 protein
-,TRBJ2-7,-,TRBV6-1,TGTGCCAGCAGTGACTTAGGGGCCCTCGCCTACGAGCAGTACTTC,CASSDLGALAYEQYF
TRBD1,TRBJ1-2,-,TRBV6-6,TGTGCCAGCAGTTACCGTTTGGGACAGAGCTATGGCTACACCTTC,CASSYRLGQSYGYTF
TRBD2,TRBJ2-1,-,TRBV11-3,TGTGCCAGCAGCCCCTGGACTAGCGGGGACTACAATGAGCAGTTCTTC,CASSPWTSGDYNEQFF
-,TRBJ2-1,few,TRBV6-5,TGTGCCAGCAGTTACGGGGGGAATGAGCAGTTCTTC,CASSYGGNEQFF
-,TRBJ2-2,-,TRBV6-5,TGTGCCAGCGCCGACCGACAGATTTCTCGGGGGGAGCTGTTTTTT,CASADRQISRGELFF
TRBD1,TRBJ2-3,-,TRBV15,TGTGCCACCACCACCCGGGACAGGGGAACTAGCACAGATACGCAGTATTTT,CATTTRDRGTSTDTQYF
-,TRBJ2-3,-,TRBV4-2,TGTGCCAGCAGCCAAAATCCCCAGCGAGGCACAGATACGCAGTATTTT,CASSQNPQRGTDTQYF
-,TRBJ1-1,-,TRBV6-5,TGTGCCAGCAGTTATGTAGCTAACACTGAAGCTTTCTTT,CASSYVANTEAFF
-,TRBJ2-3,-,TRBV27,TGTGCCAGCAGTTTACAGCCTAGCGGCACAGATACGCAGTATTTT,CASSLQPSGTDTQYF
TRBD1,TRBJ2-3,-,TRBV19,TGTGCCAGTAGCCTGCGACAGGGGGAGAGCACAGATACGCAGTATTTT,CASSLRQGESTDTQYF